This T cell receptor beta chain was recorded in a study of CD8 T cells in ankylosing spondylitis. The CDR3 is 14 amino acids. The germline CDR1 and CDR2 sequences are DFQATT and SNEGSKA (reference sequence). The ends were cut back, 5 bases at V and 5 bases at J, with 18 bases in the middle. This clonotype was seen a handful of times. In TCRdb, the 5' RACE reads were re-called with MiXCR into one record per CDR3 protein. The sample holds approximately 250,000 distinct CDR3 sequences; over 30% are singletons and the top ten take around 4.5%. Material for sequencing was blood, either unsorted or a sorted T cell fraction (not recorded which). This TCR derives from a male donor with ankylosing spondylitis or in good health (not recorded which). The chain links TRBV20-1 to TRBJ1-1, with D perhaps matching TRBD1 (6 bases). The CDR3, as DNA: TGCAGTGCTTGTAACAGGGTTCGGGGGACTGAAGCTTTCTTT. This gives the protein CSACNRVRGTEAFF.